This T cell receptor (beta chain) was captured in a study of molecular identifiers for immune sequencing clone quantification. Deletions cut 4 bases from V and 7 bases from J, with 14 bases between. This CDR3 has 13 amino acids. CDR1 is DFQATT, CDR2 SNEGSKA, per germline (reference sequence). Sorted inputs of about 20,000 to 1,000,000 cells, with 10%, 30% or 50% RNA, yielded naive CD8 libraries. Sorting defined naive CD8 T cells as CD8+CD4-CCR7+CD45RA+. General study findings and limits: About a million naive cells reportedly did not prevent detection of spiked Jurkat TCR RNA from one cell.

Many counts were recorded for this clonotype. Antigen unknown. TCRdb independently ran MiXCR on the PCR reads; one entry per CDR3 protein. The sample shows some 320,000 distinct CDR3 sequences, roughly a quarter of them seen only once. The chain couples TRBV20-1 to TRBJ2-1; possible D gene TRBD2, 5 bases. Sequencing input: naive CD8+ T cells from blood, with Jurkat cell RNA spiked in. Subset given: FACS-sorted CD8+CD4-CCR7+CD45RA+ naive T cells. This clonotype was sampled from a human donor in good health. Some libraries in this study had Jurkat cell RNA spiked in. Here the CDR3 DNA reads TGCAGTGCTACGGCTAGTTGGGAGAATGAGCAGTTCTTC. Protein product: CSATASWENEQFF.